This TCR beta chain comes out of a study of blood T cell repertoires in COVID-19. Study context: Sites in the United States, Italy and Spain provided acute and convalescent COVID-19 samples. T cells, B-cell-depleted T cells, or PBMCs provided the cDNA or gDNA that served as material.

TCRdb keeps only in-frame clones here, not all; method: immunoSEQ multiplex PCR. This sample has about 74,000 clones, with about 92% found just once. Trimming stripped 7 bases from V and 7 bases from J, with 10 bases between. CDR3 length equals 11 residues. Germline CDR1 reads MDHEN; CDR2 reads SYDVKM. The specimen sequenced was peripheral blood. The sequence was collected from a man between 50 and 59 years old with acute or convalescent COVID-19. The chain couples TRBV28 to TRBJ1-1, with D possibly TRBD1 on 6 matching bases. The CDR3 sequence is CASIIGGEAFF. The CDR3 DNA is TGTGCCAGCATAATAGGGGGTGAAGCTTTCTTT.